This is a list of T cell receptor beta chains from one sample in a study of control samples from healthy donors and cancer patients. Generated by immunoSEQ multiplex PCR, the TCRdb table keeps only in-frame clones and is missing some. The sample includes about 160,000 clones, roughly 94% seen only once; the top ten take less than 15%. Sequencing was done on a sample of PBMCs. Receptor source: a man in his 60s with colorectal cancer. The CDR3 runs from the conserved cysteine through the conserved F or W. A D gene is named only where the DNA matches it firmly.

V,J,D,CDR3
TRBV10-3,TRBJ1-2,TRBD1,CAISDRDRGLYNYGYTF
TRBV18,TRBJ1-3,-,CASSPPSTGANTIYF
TRBV10-3,TRBJ1-1,TRBD1,CAISERQGLAMNTEAFF
TRBV5-1,TRBJ1-2,-,CASSLTQNGYTF
TRBV7-9,TRBJ1-2,-,CASSLGPGVAYGYTF
TRBV5-1,TRBJ1-2,-,CASRQDINFNYGYTF
TRBV5-6,TRBJ2-5,TRBD1,CASSLGQFQETQYF
TRBV3-1/TRBV3-2,TRBJ2-1,TRBD2,CASSPGLAGLDNEQFF
TRBV6-2/TRBV6-3,TRBJ1-2,-,CASSRTAYGYTF
TRBV18,TRBJ2-3,-,CASEGPGTDTQYF
TRBV28,TRBJ1-2,TRBD1,CASSLRQGGNYGYTF
TRBV20-1,TRBJ2-5,-,CSASPQETQYF
TRBV10-3,TRBJ2-7,TRBD1,CASSPGQTSEQYF
TRBV11-2,TRBJ2-1,-,CASSSGVRNEQFF
TRBV20-1,TRBJ1-2,TRBD1,CSAPQGQGYTF
TRBV2,TRBJ2-1,TRBD1,CASSSDRGQFKFF
TRBV18,TRBJ1-1,TRBD1,CASSQRGPDTEAFF
TRBV6-2/TRBV6-3,TRBJ2-7,-,CASSPAGRSREQYF
TRBV28,TRBJ1-4,-,CASSLGEELFF
TRBV14,TRBJ2-5,TRBD2,CASSLWGGETQYF
TRBV24-1,TRBJ1-2,-,CATSGGDGYTF
TRBV5-6,TRBJ1-5,-,CASSLAGSQPQHF
TRBV5-4,TRBJ1-2,TRBD1,CASSAGQGYYGYTF
TRBV7-8,TRBJ2-2,-,CASSLLPALRSTGELFF
TRBV9,TRBJ2-3,TRBD2,CASSAGTSGGTDTQYF
TRBV27,TRBJ1-2,-,CASSYRRQYGYTF
TRBV24-1,TRBJ2-7,TRBD1,CATSGFDRDEQYF
TRBV19,TRBJ2-3,TRBD1,CASRRPGQGGSTQYF
TRBV15,TRBJ1-1,-,CATSRDRTETVFMNTEAFF
TRBV28,TRBJ1-5,-,CATRQVHQPQHF
TRBV5-1,TRBJ1-1,-,CASTLGGVEGTEAFF
TRBV4-2,TRBJ2-5,TRBD1,CASSQDSLSGGRIQETQYF
TRBV5-1,TRBJ1-2,-,CASSLTPREQLNYGYTF